The clone carrying this TCR beta chain was seen a few times. The antigen remains undetermined. This sample is drawn from a study of beta chain features in type 1 diabetes. Study observations and caveats: TCRB CDR3 length was moderately but significantly reduced in all four CD4+ subsets of Type 1 diabetes patients. cDNA-based reads could over-represent cells with high TCR expression.

Investigators reverse transcribed all isolated RNA, so they sequenced expressed TCRB transcripts. Generated by immunoSEQ multiplex PCR, the TCRdb table keeps only in-frame clones and is missing some. The data show 150,000 to 200,000 clones, roughly 63% seen once. The germline V gene has CDR1 LGHNA and CDR2 YSLEER. CDR3 length: 16 amino acids. Trimming removed 1 base at V and 6 bases at J, with 17 bases between. The authors sorted CD4+ naive, central memory, regulatory and stem cell-like memory cells via CD45RO/CCR7/CD25/CD127/CD95/CD27. Sorting gave populations that all exceeded 98% purity. This clonotype was sampled from a man aged 25 to 40 with type 1 diabetes. The chain is built from TRBV4-3 and TRBJ2-3; D might be TRBD1 or TRBD2, each matching 6 bases. The sequenced sample was naive CD4+ T cells from blood. The CDR3 here is CASSQAEGSQGDTQYF. The CDR3 DNA reads TGCGCCAGCAGCCAAGCGGAGGGCTCCCAGGGGGATACGCAGTATTTT.